The source of this TCR beta chain is a study of lymphopenia after photon versus proton radiotherapy. Whole-study findings and limits: Photon-treated patients lost naive T cells and TCR diversity; proton-treated stayed stable. A bigger post-nadir fall in TCR diversity correlated inversely with survival time in deceased patients.

This CDR3 is built from 13 residues. Between the trimmed V and J ends, which lost 1 base and 4 bases, there was a span of 10 bases. The germline CDR1 and CDR2 sequences are GTSNPN and SVGIG (reference sequence). Sequenced by immunoSEQ multiplex PCR; TCRdb stores in-frame clones only, minus some. The data show some 17,000 clones, with 70% to 85% seen just once and around 20% held by the top ten. This clone was found once. Its antigen is as yet unknown. This rearrangement joins TRBV30 to TRBJ1-2; maybe TRBD1 (6 bases). The TCR originated in a man between 70 and 80 years old with pancreatic cancer. The starting material was peripheral blood, obtained from a patient treated with proton-based radiotherapy. Here the CDR3 reads CAWSGGQSYGYTF. In DNA, the CDR3 is TGTGCCTGGAGTGGAGGACAGAGCTATGGCTACACCTTC.